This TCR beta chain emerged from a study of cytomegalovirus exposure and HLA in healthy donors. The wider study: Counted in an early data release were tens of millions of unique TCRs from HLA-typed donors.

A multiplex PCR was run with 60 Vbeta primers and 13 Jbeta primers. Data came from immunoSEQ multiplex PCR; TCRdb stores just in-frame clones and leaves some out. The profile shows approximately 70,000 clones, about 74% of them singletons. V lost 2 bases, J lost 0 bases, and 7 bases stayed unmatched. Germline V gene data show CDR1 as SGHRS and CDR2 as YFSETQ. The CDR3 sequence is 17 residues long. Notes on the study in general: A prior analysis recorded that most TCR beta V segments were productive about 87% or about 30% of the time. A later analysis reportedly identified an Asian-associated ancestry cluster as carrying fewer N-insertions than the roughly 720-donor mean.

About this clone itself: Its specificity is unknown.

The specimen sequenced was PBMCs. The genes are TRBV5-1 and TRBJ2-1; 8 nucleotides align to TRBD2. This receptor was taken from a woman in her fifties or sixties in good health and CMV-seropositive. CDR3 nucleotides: TGCGCCAGCAGCTTTATTGGCGGGGGGAGCTCCTACAATGAGCAGTTCTTC. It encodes CASSFIGGGSSYNEQFF.